What follows are 24 T cell receptor beta chains derived from one specimen sequenced in a study of blood T cell repertoires in COVID-19. Generated by immunoSEQ multiplex PCR, the TCRdb table keeps only in-frame clones and is missing some. The sample has about 240,000 clones, 83% seen once. Material for sequencing was peripheral blood. All receptors come from a human donor in a cohort sampled during active COVID-19.

This clone occurred a few times. This rearrangement joins TRBV12-3 or TRBV12-4 to TRBJ1-5; tentative D call: TRBD1 (6 bases). V was shortened by 8 bases and J by 7 bases, with 15 bases between the two germline ends. There are 13 residues in the CDR3. CDR3 loop: CASRSGEGQPQHF. CDR3 sequence (DNA): TGTGCCAGCCGATCAGGGGAAGGCCAGCCCCAGCATTTT.

This clone was detected only a few times. J is TRBJ2-5 and V is TRBV6-6; 14 bases match TRBD2. V was clipped by 5 bases and J by 1 base; unmatched bases: 6. CDR1 is MNHNY, CDR2 SVGAGI, per germline (reference sequence). CDR3 size: 17 residues. For the CDR3, the DNA is TGTGCCAGCAGTCCGGGACTAGCGGGGGCTTCCCAAGAGACCCAGTACTTC. It encodes CASSPGLAGASQETQYF.

The chain couples TRBV6-6 to TRBJ2-2, with a weak D call TRBD1 (6 bases). The V gene lost 6 bases and the J gene lost 2 bases, with 7 bases spanning the gap. From germline, CDR1 is MNHNY and CDR2 SVGAGI (reference sequence). This CDR3 has 13 residues. The CDR3 DNA reads as TGTGCCAGCAGGGACAGTAACACCGGGGAGCTGTTTTTT. Protein: CASRDSNTGELFF.

The sample holds a few counts of this clone. CDR3: CATSSQGTGELFF. CDR3 DNA: TGTGCCACCAGCTCACAGGGGACCGGGGAGCTGTTTTTT. The chain links TRBV15 to TRBJ2-2; 7 bases are shared with TRBD1. CDR3 size: 13 residues. Germline loops: CDR1 LNHNV, CDR2 YYDKDF (reference sequence). Unmatched junction bases numbered 2, after V lost 5 bases and J lost 5 bases.

This clone was detected only once. A junction boundary mismatches the germline segment, possibly from a read error. This rearrangement joins TRBV28 to TRBJ2-7, with D perhaps TRBD1 (8 bases). The CDR3 runs 14 residues. Germline V gene sequence: CDR1 MDHEN, CDR2 SYDVKM. CDR3 nucleotide sequence: TGTGCCAGCAGTTCCTATCCGAGACAGGGGAGGGCGGACTTC. Its translation: CASSSYPRQGRADF.

V and J are TRBV27 and TRBJ2-7; TRBD1 matches at 9 bases. Germline CDR1 and CDR2: MNHEY and SMNVEV (reference sequence). Losses at the gene ends were 5 bases for V and 5 bases for J; bases not matched to a gene: 16. This CDR3 contains 17 residues. The CDR3 DNA reads as TGTGCCAGCAGTCCACGATACCGGACAGGGGAGGTTAACGAGCAGTACTTC. Protein product: CASSPRYRTGEVNEQYF.

The J gene is TRBJ2-7, the V gene TRBV5-4, with 8 bases lining up with TRBD2. This CDR3 has 15 amino acids. Germline V CDR1 and CDR2: SGHNT, YYREEE (reference sequence). Trimming removed 0 bases from V and 3 bases from J; junction bases left unmatched: 5. CDR3 sequence (DNA): TGTGCCAGCAGCTTGGCCTCGGGGGGGCGCTACGAGCAGTACTTC. It codes for CASSLASGGRYEQYF. The full variable domain, in which reference TRBV5-4 and TRBJ2-7 provide the parts outside the CDR3, is ETGVTQSPTHLIKTRGQQVTLRCSSQSGHNTVSWYQQALGQGPQFIFQYYREEENGRGNFPPRFSGLQFPNYSSELNVNALELDDSALYLCASSLASGGRYEQYFGPGTRLTVT.

The rearrangement links TRBV27 to TRBJ1-2; 7 bases are a match to TRBD1. With V trimmed by 6 bases and J by 6 bases, 7 bases remained unmatched. The germline V gene encodes CDR1 MNHEY and CDR2 SMNVEV (reference sequence). The CDR3 length is 13 residues. CDR3 bases: TGTGCCAGCAGCTCAACAGGGGTGAATGGCTACACCTTC. Translating it yields CASSSTGVNGYTF.

The J gene is TRBJ2-7, the V gene TRBV7-2; 9 bases line up with TRBD1. With 5 bases clipped from V and 7 bases from J, the junction kept 6 bases outside the gene matches. This CDR3 is built from 13 residues. Germline lookup yields CDR1 SGHTA and CDR2 FQGNSA. CDR3 DNA: TGTGCCAGCAGCCCGGGACAGGGAAGGGAGCAGTACTTC. Its protein is CASSPGQGREQYF.

CDR3 sequence (DNA): TGTGCCAGCGCGTCCCCGATTTTTAACTATGGCTACACCTTC. Translating it yields CASASPIFNYGYTF. This chain connects TRBV11-2 to TRBJ1-2; D unresolved. The CDR3 runs to 14 residues. Per the germline V gene, CDR1 is SGHAT and CDR2 is FQNNGV. Trimming pared 8 bases from V and 1 base from J, leaving 14 bases between.

This chain uses TRBV30 with TRBJ1-4, with no clear D. Per germline, CDR1 GTSNPN and CDR2 SVGIG (reference sequence). This CDR3 comprises 11 residues. V was pared by 4 bases and J by 8 bases, with 8 bases between. CDR3 region: CAWNLREKLFF. Written as DNA, the CDR3 is TGTGCCTGGAACCTCAGGGAAAAACTGTTTTTT.

The rearrangement joins TRBV27 to TRBJ2-1, with 9 bases aligning to TRBD1. CDR3 length: 15 residues. Per the germline V gene, CDR1 is MNHEY and CDR2 is SMNVEV (reference sequence). V lost 5 bases to trimming and J lost 8 bases; unmatched junction nucleotides: 10. As DNA, the CDR3 is TGTGCCAGCAGTCCCATCCGGGACAGGGCATATGAGCAGTTCTTC. Its translation is CASSPIRDRAYEQFF.

This clone was counted between two and nine times. The chain has TRBV7-9 and TRBJ2-7, with D tentatively TRBD2 (6 bases). The germline CDR1 and CDR2 sequences are SEHNR and FQNEAQ (reference sequence). With 5 bases removed from V and 5 bases from J, the gap between germline ends came to 22 bases. The CDR3 runs 16 residues. CDR3 sequence reads: CASSPLAAGVKDEQYF. In DNA form, the CDR3 reads TGTGCCAGCAGCCCCCTCGCAGCGGGCGTAAAGGACGAGCAGTACTTC.

V is TRBV28 and J is TRBJ1-2; 12 bases map to TRBD1. The junction had 5 bases not matched to a gene; V was cut back by 1 base and J by 8 bases. The CDR3 length is 15 residues. The germline CDR1 and CDR2 sequences are MDHEN and SYDVKM. The CDR3 sequence: CASSLSGQGARGYTF. The CDR3 DNA reads TGTGCCAGCAGTTTATCGGGACAGGGGGCGCGGGGCTACACCTTC.

The chain employs TRBV7-9 and TRBJ2-5; the D gene is possibly TRBD1 (5 bases). CDR3 size: 15 residues. Trimming removed 5 bases from V and 2 bases from J, with 15 bases in between. From germline, CDR1 is SEHNR and CDR2 FQNEAQ (reference sequence). CDR3 amino acids: CASSPRWGGQETQYF. The CDR3 nucleotides read TGTGCCAGCAGCCCCCGTTGGGGCGGACAAGAGACCCAGTACTTC.

This chain uses TRBV5-1 with TRBJ2-7, with D possibly being TRBD1 (6 bases). V lost 1 base to trimming and J lost 6 bases, with 14 bases between them. Germline V CDR1 and CDR2: SGHRS, YFSETQ. The length of the CDR3 is 14 residues. The CDR3 is CASSLQQGRLEQYF. CDR3 sequence (DNA): TGCGCCAGCAGCTTGCAACAGGGACGGCTCGAGCAGTACTTC.

The rearrangement uses TRBV3-1 (or the pseudogene TRBV3-2) and TRBJ2-7, with a weak D call TRBD2 (6 bases). Germline CDR1 reads LGHDT; CDR2 reads YNNKEL (reference sequence). CDR3 length equals 15 residues. Trimming removed 4 bases from V and 2 bases from J, with 15 bases in between. The chain's CDR3 is CASSPVEGIAYEQYF. DNA of the CDR3: TGTGCCAGCAGCCCGGTGGAGGGAATAGCCTACGAGCAGTACTTC.

The chain links TRBV5-5 to TRBJ2-1; D is perhaps TRBD2 (5 bases). The CDR3 extends over 12 amino acids. Germline CDR1 is SGHKS and CDR2 is YYEKEE (reference sequence). Between the trimmed V and J ends, which lost 7 bases and 2 bases, there was a span of 7 bases. The CDR3 coding sequence is TGTGCCAGCGAGGGAGCCTACAATGAGCAGTTCTTC. It codes for CASEGAYNEQFF.

The V gene is TRBV2, the J gene TRBJ1-5; D not certain. V shed 8 bases and J shed 9 bases, with 17 bases lying between them. CDR3 length equals 13 residues. Germline assignment: CDR1 SNHLY and CDR2 FYNNEI. DNA for the CDR3: TGTGCCAGCCGCGGGTCCTCCCGGGGGCCCCAGCATTTT. As protein: CASRGSSRGPQHF.

The count of this clone is one. V gene TRBV28 combines with J gene TRBJ2-3; 8 nucleotides line up with TRBD1. This CDR3 region has 16 residues. Trimming cost V 5 bases and J 0 bases; bases outside gene matches: 7. Germline V gives CDR1 MDHEN, CDR2 SYDVKM. The DNA for the CDR3 is TGTGCCAGCAGTCTGTGGACAGGGTCTAGCACAGATACGCAGTATTTT. It translates to CASSLWTGSSTDTQYF.

This clone has at least ten counts. V is TRBV19 and J is TRBJ2-7, with 9 bases aligning to TRBD1. The CDR3 extends over 14 amino acids. Trimming removed 5 bases from V and 5 bases from J; junction bases left unmatched: 7. Germline loops: CDR1 LNHDA, CDR2 SQIVND (reference sequence). CDR3 sequence (DNA): TGTGCCAGTAGTTCTGGGACAGGGAGTGACGAGCAGTACTTC. Translating gives CASSSGTGSDEQYF.

This chain links TRBV19 with TRBJ2-1; 12 nucleotides match TRBD2. With 7 bases clipped from V and 8 bases from J, the junction kept 9 bases outside the gene matches. Germline lookup yields CDR1 LNHDA and CDR2 SQIVND (reference sequence). CDR3 size: 15 residues. This chain's CDR3 is CASNHLAGGRDEQFF. The CDR3 coding sequence is TGTGCCAGTAACCATCTAGCGGGGGGGCGCGATGAGCAGTTCTTC. Using reference TRBV19 and TRBJ2-1 for the parts outside the CDR3, the full variable domain is DGGITQSPKYLFRKEGQNVTLSCEQNLNHDAMYWYRQDPGQGLRLIYYSQIVNDFQKGDIAEGYSVSREKKESFPLTVTSAQKNPTAFYLCASNHLAGGRDEQFFGPGTRLTVL.

The rearrangement uses TRBV7-2 and TRBJ1-6, with D possibly being TRBD1 (5 bases). V dropped 5 bases and J dropped 3 bases, with 17 bases sitting between them. Germline V gives CDR1 SGHTA, CDR2 FQGNSA. This CDR3 spans 17 amino acids. CDR3 coding DNA: TGTGCCAGCAGCCGGCCCAGGGCCAACGGCTATAATTCACCCCTCCACTTT. Residues: CASSRPRANGYNSPLHF.

V usage is TRBV10-3 and J usage is TRBJ2-5, with D perhaps TRBD2 (5 bases). V was clipped by 6 bases and J by 4 bases, with 12 bases between them. Looked up from germline, CDR1 is ENHRY and CDR2 is SYGVKD. CDR3 length: 13 residues. CDR3 DNA: TGTGCCATCAGGGGGTCCGAGGGAGAGACCCAGTACTTC. Its translation: CAIRGSEGETQYF.